This T cell receptor beta chain originates from a study of beta chain features in type 1 diabetes. Study summary: Patients looked much like healthy donors when it came to age, gender and cell yields.

This clone was observed a few times. Its cognate antigen is unknown. Expressed TCRB transcripts were sequenced because the isolated RNA had all been reverse transcribed beforehand. Libraries were prepared by immunoSEQ multiplex PCR; TCRdb keeps only in-frame clonotypes and omits some of them. Of hundreds of thousands of clones in the sample, around 12% were seen once. Points from the study as a whole: Among patients, naive, central memory and Treg TCRB repertoires appeared more similar than among healthy donors.

The CDR3 extends over 14 amino acids. Trimming took 5 bases from V and 1 from J, leaving 8 bases between them. Germline lookup yields CDR1 SEHNR and CDR2 FQNEAQ (reference sequence). This chain joins TRBV7-9 and TRBJ2-2; no clear D gene. The sequence derives from a man between 18 and 35 years old in good health. The specimen sequenced was naive CD4+ T cells from blood. The CDR3 nucleotides read TGTGCCAGCAGCATCAACAGGAACACCGGGGAGCTGTTTTTT. Protein product: CASSINRNTGELFF.